One and the same sample provided the 10 T cell receptor beta chains below, sequenced in a study of human CD8 memory T cell subsets. Investigators built TCR beta libraries using UMI-labeled 5' RACE. TCRdb re-called the 5' RACE reads and gives one entry per CDR3 protein, without DNA. In total, the table holds some 11,000 distinct CDR3 sequences. The sequenced material came from CD8+ T cells from PBMCs. The receptor source for this set is a human donor in good health.

The rearrangement uses TRBV7-3 and TRBJ2-5; TCRdb returns TRBD2, unconfirmable since there is no DNA. CDR3 length equals 13 residues. Germline V lookup: CDR1 SGHTA, CDR2 FQGTGA. Here the CDR3 reads CASRTSGGETQYF.

This rearrangement joins TRBV4-3 to TRBJ1-1. CDR1 is LGHNA and CDR2 is YSLEER in the germline V gene. The CDR3 sequence is 16 residues long. The chain's CDR3 is CASSQDRGPVNTEAFF.

The chain carries TRBV6-1 and TRBJ2-7; absent DNA, TCRdb's TRBD2 call cannot be checked. The CDR3 consists of 15 residues. Per germline, CDR1 MNHNS and CDR2 SASEGT. CDR3 amino acids: CASRTSGRSAYEQYF.

The rearrangement uses TRBV19 and TRBJ2-3; TCRdb's assignment of TRBD2 cannot be checked, as there is no DNA. CDR1 LNHDA and CDR2 SQIVND come from the germline V gene (reference sequence). This CDR3 is built from 17 residues. CDR3 in amino acids: CASSIAGGAVFADTQYF.

CDR3 region: CASREDRINYGYTF. The chain combines TRBV19 with TRBJ1-2; TCRdb calls TRBD1, which cannot be checked without DNA. CDR1 is LNHDA, CDR2 SQIVND, per germline (reference sequence). The CDR3 contains 14 residues.

V and J are TRBV27 and TRBJ2-3; the TCRdb D gene call, TRBD1, has no DNA to confirm it. The germline V gene encodes CDR1 MNHEY and CDR2 SMNVEV (reference sequence). This CDR3 comprises 16 residues. CDR3 protein: CASSFATGGWTDTQYF.

The chain combines TRBV4-1 with TRBJ2-7; TCRdb lists TRBD1, though no DNA is available to test this call. The CDR3 extends over 13 amino acids. Germline CDR1 reads MGHRA; CDR2 reads YSYEKL. The CDR3 spells CASSPEQDYEQYF.

The V call is TRBV6-2 or TRBV6-3, the J call TRBJ1-5; TCRdb outputs TRBD1, but without DNA this stays unchecked. The germline gives CDR1 MNHEY, CDR2 SVGEGT. The CDR3 spans 14 residues. The CDR3 region is CASSRTGINQPQHF.

The chain is built from TRBV28 and TRBJ1-5; TCRdb designates TRBD1, a call that cannot be tested without DNA. This CDR3 region has 14 residues. Germline CDR1 reads MDHEN; CDR2 reads SYDVKM. CDR3 loop: CASKRTGTIQPQHF.

This clonotype ranks as medium-sized (0.01 to 0.1%) in terms of frequency. The J gene is TRBJ2-5, the V gene TRBV7-9; with no DNA, the TCRdb D assignment of TRBD2 cannot be verified. The germline V gene encodes CDR1 SEHNR and CDR2 FQNEAQ (reference sequence). The CDR3 is 17 residues long. CDR3 in amino acids: CASSLARNLAGGETQYF.